One TCR beta chain is described in this entry. Its antigen is unidentified. Germline trimming cut 7 bases from V and 4 bases from J; bases unmatched to any gene: 4. CDR1 is SQVTM, CDR2 ANQGSEA, per germline. CDR3 length: 13 residues. The PCR had 60 Vbeta and 13 Jbeta primers. Clones were read by immunoSEQ multiplex PCR, and TCRdb kept only the in-frame ones, dropping some. The sample carries approximately 110,000 clones, around 75% recorded once. This sample was taken from a study of cytomegalovirus exposure and HLA in healthy donors. Turning to the study itself: Earlier, 95 million to 120 million unique TCR beta sequences were recovered from roughly 180 million T cells by an analysis.

Whole-study findings and limits: A later analysis reported that several of the most significant clusters appeared to be linked to common viral pathogens, among them Epstein-Barr virus. Exclusion applied to some V segments, including TRBV6-2 and TRBV6-3, as they were indistinguishable.

The chain links TRBV29-1 to TRBJ1-3; 10 nucleotides line up with TRBD1. The sequencing sample was made of PBMCs. The sequence came from a man aged 30-40 years in good health and CMV-seropositive. The CDR3 sequence is CSGWDRGGNTIYF. The DNA for the CDR3 is TGCAGCGGCTGGGACAGGGGCGGAAACACCATATATTTT. Drawing the rest from reference TRBV29-1 and TRBJ1-3, the complete variable domain is SAVISQKPSRDICQRGTSLTIQCQVDSQVTMMFWYRQQPGQSLTLIATANQGSEATYESGFVIDKFPISRPNLTFSTLTVSNMSPEDSSIYLCSGWDRGGNTIYFGEGSWLTVV.